The clone carrying this T cell receptor (beta chain) was picked up many times. The antigen remains unidentified. The entry originates in a study of T cell repertoires in cytomegalovirus infection. Study at large: Alongside well-studied HLA-B-restricted CMV epitopes, recently identified HLA-C-restricted CMV epitopes were also used. From public TCR beta signatures came an indication of both CMV infection and matching HLA type.

V dropped 8 bases and J dropped 0 bases, with 11 bases sitting between them. The CDR3 covers 14 residues. One entry per CDR3 protein results from TCRdb running MiXCR on the reads. The table shows roughly 800,000 distinct CDR3 sequences, with 25% to 30% occurring only once. V gene TRBV12-3 or TRBV12-4 combines with J gene TRBJ2-4; D ambiguous. This TCR derives from a human donor in good health (CMV status not recorded). Some clones in this sample may be carry-over from other donors' samples. The starting material was cultured CD8+ T cells from PBMCs, obtained from culture after CMV antigen stimulation. DNA of the CDR3: TGTGCCAGCGCCGGACCCCAAGCCAAAAACATTCAGTACTTC. It encodes CASAGPQAKNIQYF.